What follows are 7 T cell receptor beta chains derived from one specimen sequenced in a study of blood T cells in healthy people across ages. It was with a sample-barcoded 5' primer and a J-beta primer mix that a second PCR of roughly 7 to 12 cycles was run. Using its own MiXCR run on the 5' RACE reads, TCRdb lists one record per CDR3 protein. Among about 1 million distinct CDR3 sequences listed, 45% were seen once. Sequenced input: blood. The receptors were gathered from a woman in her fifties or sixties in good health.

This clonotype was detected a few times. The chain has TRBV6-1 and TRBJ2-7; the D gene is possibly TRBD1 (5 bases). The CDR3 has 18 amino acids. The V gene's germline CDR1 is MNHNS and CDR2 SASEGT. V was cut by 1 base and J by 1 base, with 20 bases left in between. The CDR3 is CASSEEYRRRATSYEQYF. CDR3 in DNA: TGTGCCAGCAGTGAAGAATACCGTCGCAGGGCTACTTCCTACGAGCAGTACTTC.

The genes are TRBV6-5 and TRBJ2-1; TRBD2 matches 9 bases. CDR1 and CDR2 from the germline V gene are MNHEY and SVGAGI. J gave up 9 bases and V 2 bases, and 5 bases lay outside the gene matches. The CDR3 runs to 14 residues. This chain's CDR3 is CASSYLAGNGEQFF. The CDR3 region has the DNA TGTGCCAGCAGTTACCTAGCGGGAAACGGTGAGCAGTTCTTC.

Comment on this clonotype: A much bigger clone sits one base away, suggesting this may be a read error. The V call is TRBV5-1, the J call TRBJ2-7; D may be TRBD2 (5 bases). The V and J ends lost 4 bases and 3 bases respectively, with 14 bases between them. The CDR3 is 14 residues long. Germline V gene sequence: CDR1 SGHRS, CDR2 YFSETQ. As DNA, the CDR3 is TGCGCCAGCAGCGTGGAGGCGAGAAACTACGAGCAGTACTTC. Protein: CASSVEARNYEQYF.

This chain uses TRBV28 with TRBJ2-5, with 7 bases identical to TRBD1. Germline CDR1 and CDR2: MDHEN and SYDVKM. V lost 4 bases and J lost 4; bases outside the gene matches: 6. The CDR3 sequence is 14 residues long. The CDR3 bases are TGTGCCAGCAGTTCCGACAGGGCCTTAGAGACCCAGTACTTC. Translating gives CASSSDRALETQYF.

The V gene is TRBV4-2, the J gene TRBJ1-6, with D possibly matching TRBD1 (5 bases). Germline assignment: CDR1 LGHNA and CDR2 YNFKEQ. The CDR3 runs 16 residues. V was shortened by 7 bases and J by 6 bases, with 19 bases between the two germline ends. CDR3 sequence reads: CASTETQGRRNSPLHF. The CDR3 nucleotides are TGTGCCAGCACCGAGACCCAGGGACGTCGTAATTCACCCCTCCACTTT.

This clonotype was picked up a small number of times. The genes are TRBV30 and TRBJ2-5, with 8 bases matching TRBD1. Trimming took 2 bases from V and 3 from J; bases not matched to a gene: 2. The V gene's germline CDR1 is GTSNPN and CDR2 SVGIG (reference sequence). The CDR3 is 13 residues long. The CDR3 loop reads CAWSRQGKETQYF. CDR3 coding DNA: TGTGCCTGGAGTAGACAGGGGAAAGAGACCCAGTACTTC.

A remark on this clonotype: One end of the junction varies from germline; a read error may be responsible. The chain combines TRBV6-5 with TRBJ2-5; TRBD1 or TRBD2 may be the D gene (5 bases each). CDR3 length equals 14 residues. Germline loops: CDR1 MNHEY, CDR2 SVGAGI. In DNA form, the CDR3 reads TGTGCCAGCCGTTACGATCAGGGAGAAGAGACCCAGTACTTC. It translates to CASRYDQGEETQYF.